A single sample is the source of the 5 T cell receptor beta chains below, sequenced in a study of T cells in localized non-small cell lung cancer. Generated by immunoSEQ multiplex PCR, the TCRdb table keeps only in-frame clones and is missing some. The data hold 60,000 to 65,000 clones, with approximately 87% observed a single time. Sequencing used peripheral blood, obtained before any cancer treatment. The source is a woman aged 35-70 years with stage I lung adenocarcinoma.

CDR3 sequence: CASSYSGSYNQPQHF. Here the CDR3 DNA reads TGTGCCAGCAGTTACTCGGGCAGTTACAATCAGCCCCAGCATTTT. This chain links TRBV6-5 with TRBJ1-5; D unresolved. Germline CDR1 reads MNHEY; CDR2 reads SVGAGI. V lost 0 bases, J lost 3 bases, and 9 bases lay in between. The CDR3 totals 15 residues.

The genes are TRBV5-1 and TRBJ1-1; D might be TRBD1 (5 bases). Trimming took 3 bases from V and 5 from J, leaving 11 bases between them. The CDR3 has 13 residues. CDR1 and CDR2 (germline): SGHRS, YFSETQ. DNA of the CDR3: TGCGCCAGCAGCTCCTCGGGGGGGACTGAAGCTTTCTTT. Amino acid sequence: CASSSSGGTEAFF. Drawing the rest from reference TRBV5-1 and TRBJ1-1, the complete variable domain is KAGVTQTPRYLIKTRGQQVTLSCSPISGHRSVSWYQQTPGQGLQFLFEYFSETQRNKGNFPGRFSGRQFSNSRSEMNVSTLELGDSALYLCASSSSGGTEAFFGQGTRLTVV.

The V call is TRBV5-1, the J call TRBJ1-1, with 9 bases fitting TRBD1. The CDR3 runs to 14 residues. J was trimmed by 5 bases and V by 6 bases; bases with no gene match: 8. The germline V gene encodes CDR1 SGHRS and CDR2 YFSETQ. Here the CDR3 reads CASNTGGAGTEAFF. In nucleotides, the CDR3 is TGCGCCAGCAATACAGGGGGCGCGGGAACTGAAGCTTTCTTT.

The chain links TRBV4-3 to TRBJ1-2; 7 bases fit TRBD1. Per germline, CDR1 LGHNA and CDR2 YSLEER. V was pared by 4 bases and J by 0 bases, with 2 bases of the junction left unmatched. This CDR3 spans 14 amino acids. CDR3 bases: TGCGCCAGCAGCCCCCAGGGGGCTAACTATGGCTACACCTTC. Translating it yields CASSPQGANYGYTF.

The chain couples TRBV28 to TRBJ2-3; D not certain. The CDR3 contains 14 residues. The ends were cut back, 6 bases at V and 1 base at J, with 11 bases in the middle. Germline V gene lookup returns CDR1 MDHEN and CDR2 SYDVKM. The CDR3 loop is CASSEATRTDTQYF. CDR3 coding DNA: TGTGCCAGCAGCGAAGCGACTCGCACAGATACGCAGTATTTT. Using reference TRBV28 and TRBJ2-3 for the parts outside the CDR3, the full variable domain is DVKVTQSSRYLVKRTGEKVFLECVQDMDHENMFWYRQDPGLGLRLIYFSYDVKMKEKGDIPEGYSVSREKKERFSLILESASTNQTSMYLCASSEATRTDTQYFGPGTRLTVL.